Listed below are T cell receptor beta chains from one sample, sequenced in a study of cytomegalovirus exposure and HLA in healthy donors. This table comes from immunoSEQ multiplex PCR, and its TCRdb copy is limited to in-frame clones, with some not included. Found here are about 110,000 clones, under 80% of them singletons; the top ten hold around 4.2%. The sequenced material came from PBMCs. Receptors were obtained from a middle-aged woman in good health and CMV-seropositive. The conserved cysteine and the conserved F or W are not part of the CDR3 here.

V gene: TRBV7-8; J gene: TRBJ2-1; CDR3 protein: ASSLFSSSSYNEQF
V gene: TRBV7-6; J gene: TRBJ2-7; CDR3 protein: ASSSDAGKYEQY
V gene: TRBV14; J gene: TRBJ2-1; CDR3 protein: ASSQDHPSLSYNEQF
V gene: TRBV7-2; J gene: TRBJ1-2; CDR3 protein: ASSLTPGNYGYT
V gene: TRBV7-6; J gene: TRBJ2-3; CDR3 protein: ASSPELANTQY
V gene: TRBV11-3; J gene: TRBJ2-2; CDR3 protein: ASSQGHIDTGELF
V gene: TRBV27; J gene: TRBJ2-1; CDR3 protein: ASCGGGLYNEQF
V gene: TRBV30; J gene: TRBJ2-3; CDR3 protein: AWRAANHRTDTQY
V gene: TRBV13; J gene: TRBJ1-5; CDR3 protein: ASRRGRWGNQPQH
V gene: TRBV7-9; J gene: TRBJ1-4; CDR3 protein: ASSEFGGASNEKLF
V gene: TRBV7-2; J gene: TRBJ2-1; CDR3 protein: ASSLRSFRSNEQF
V gene: TRBV11-2; J gene: TRBJ2-1; CDR3 protein: ASKYRANEQL
V gene: TRBV6-1; J gene: TRBJ1-5; CDR3 protein: ASSQTGDLNQPQH
V gene: TRBV9; J gene: TRBJ1-2; CDR3 protein: ASSPFIPGTRYLANYGYT
V gene: TRBV4-3; J gene: TRBJ2-1; CDR3 protein: ASSHEPAGATYNEQF
V gene: TRBV27; J gene: TRBJ2-1; CDR3 protein: ASSLGLAAYNEQF
V gene: TRBV2; J gene: TRBJ2-2; CDR3 protein: AIPGVTRQGIWTGELF
V gene: TRBV5-1; J gene: TRBJ2-7; CDR3 protein: ASSLQLASYEQY
V gene: TRBV6-5; J gene: TRBJ2-7; CDR3 protein: ASSSPGTGPYEQY
V gene: TRBV19; J gene: TRBJ1-2; CDR3 protein: ASSIGAGSNYGYT
V gene: TRBV15; J gene: TRBJ1-5; CDR3 protein: ATSSLRYNQPQH
V gene: TRBV19; J gene: TRBJ2-7; CDR3 protein: ASRGGTYEQY
V gene: TRBV6-5; J gene: TRBJ1-2; CDR3 protein: ASSRTAGTSYGYT
V gene: TRBV18; J gene: TRBJ1-4; CDR3 protein: ASSPRTNEKLF
V gene: TRBV18; J gene: TRBJ1-2; CDR3 protein: ASSPETAGAGYT
V gene: TRBV6-1; J gene: TRBJ1-4; CDR3 protein: ASSLTVNEKLF
V gene: TRBV6-6; J gene: TRBJ1-1; CDR3 protein: ASRPRANTEAF